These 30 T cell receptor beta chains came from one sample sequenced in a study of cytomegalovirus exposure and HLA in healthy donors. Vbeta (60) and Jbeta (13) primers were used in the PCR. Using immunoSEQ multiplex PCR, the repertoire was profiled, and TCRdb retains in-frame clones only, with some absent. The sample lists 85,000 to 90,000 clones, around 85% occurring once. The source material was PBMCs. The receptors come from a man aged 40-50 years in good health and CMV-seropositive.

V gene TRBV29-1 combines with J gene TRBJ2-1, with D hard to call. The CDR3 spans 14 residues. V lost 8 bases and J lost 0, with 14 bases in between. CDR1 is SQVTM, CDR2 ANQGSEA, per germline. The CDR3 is CSFRGRSSYNEQFF. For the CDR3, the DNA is TGCAGCTTCAGAGGCCGAAGCTCCTACAATGAGCAGTTCTTC.

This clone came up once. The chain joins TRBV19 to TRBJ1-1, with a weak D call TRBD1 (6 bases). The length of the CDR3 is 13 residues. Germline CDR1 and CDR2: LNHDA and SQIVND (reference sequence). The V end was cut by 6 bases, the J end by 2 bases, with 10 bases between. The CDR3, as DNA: TGTGCCAGTAGGGACAGCTATAACACTGAAGCTTTCTTT. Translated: CASRDSYNTEAFF.

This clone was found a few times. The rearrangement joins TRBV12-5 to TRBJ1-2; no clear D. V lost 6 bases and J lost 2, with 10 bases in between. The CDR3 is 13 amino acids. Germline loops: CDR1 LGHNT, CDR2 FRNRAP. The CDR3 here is CASGTLRNYGYTF. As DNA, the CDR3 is TGTGCTAGTGGGACATTACGCAACTATGGCTACACCTTC.

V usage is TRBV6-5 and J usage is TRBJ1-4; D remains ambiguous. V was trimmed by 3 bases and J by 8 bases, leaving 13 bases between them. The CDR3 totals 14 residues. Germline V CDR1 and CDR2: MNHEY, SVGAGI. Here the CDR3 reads CASSYSGGGEKLFF. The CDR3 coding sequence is TGTGCCAGCAGTTATAGCGGAGGAGGGGAAAAACTGTTTTTT.

The CDR3 reads CASREQLGQYYGYTF. The CDR3 coding sequence is TGTGCCAGCAGAGAGCAGTTAGGACAGTACTATGGCTACACCTTC. V gene TRBV2 combines with J gene TRBJ1-2; a weak D match, TRBD1 (6 bases). There are 15 residues in the CDR3. CDR1 is SNHLY and CDR2 is FYNNEI in the germline V gene. With 6 bases removed from V and 3 bases from J, the gap between germline ends came to 17 bases.

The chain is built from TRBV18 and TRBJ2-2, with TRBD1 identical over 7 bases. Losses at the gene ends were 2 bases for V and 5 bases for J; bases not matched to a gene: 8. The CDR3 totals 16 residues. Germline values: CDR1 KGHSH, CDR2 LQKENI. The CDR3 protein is CASSPIGQGETGELFF. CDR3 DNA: TGTGCCAGCTCACCAATCGGTCAGGGGGAAACCGGGGAGCTGTTTTTT.

Here the CDR3 reads CASSSQAGLGAGNTIYF. The CDR3, as DNA: TGTGCCAGCAGCTCCCAGGCGGGACTCGGGGCTGGAAACACCATATATTTT. The chain carries TRBV11-2 and TRBJ1-3, with a possible D match to TRBD1 (5 bases). V was pared by 4 bases and J by 2 bases, with 18 bases between. The length of the CDR3 is 17 residues. The germline CDR1 and CDR2 sequences are SGHAT and FQNNGV.

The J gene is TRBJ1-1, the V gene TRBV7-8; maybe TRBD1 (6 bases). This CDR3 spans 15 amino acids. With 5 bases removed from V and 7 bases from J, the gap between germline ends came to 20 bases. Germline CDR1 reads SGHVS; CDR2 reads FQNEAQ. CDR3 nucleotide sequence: TGTGCCAGCAGCAAAGGGCCAGGGCAGGGGAATGAAGCTTTCTTT. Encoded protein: CASSKGPGQGNEAFF.

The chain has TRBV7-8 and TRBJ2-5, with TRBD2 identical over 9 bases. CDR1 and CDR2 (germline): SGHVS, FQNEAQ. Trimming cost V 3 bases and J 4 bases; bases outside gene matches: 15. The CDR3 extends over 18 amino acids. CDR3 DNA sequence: TGTGCCAGCAGCTTCGCCCAGTTCGGCGCGGGAGGGGGAGAGACCCAGTACTTC. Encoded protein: CASSFAQFGAGGGETQYF.

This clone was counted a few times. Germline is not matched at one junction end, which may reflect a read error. The chain's CDR3 is CASSLGTIPEAFF. The CDR3 DNA sequence: TGCGCCAGCAGCCTAGGGACAATCCCTGAAGCTTTCTTT. This rearrangement joins TRBV7-3 to TRBJ1-1; a weak D match, TRBD1 (6 bases). The CDR3 length is 13 residues. Per the germline V gene, CDR1 is SGHTA and CDR2 is FQGTGA. Drawing the rest from reference TRBV7-3 and TRBJ1-1, the complete variable domain is GAGVSQTPSNKVTEKGKYVELRCDPISGHTALYWYRQSLGQGPEFLIYFQGTGAADDSGLPNDRFFAVRPEGSVSTLKIQRTERGDSAVYLCASSLGTIPEAFFGQGTRLTVV.

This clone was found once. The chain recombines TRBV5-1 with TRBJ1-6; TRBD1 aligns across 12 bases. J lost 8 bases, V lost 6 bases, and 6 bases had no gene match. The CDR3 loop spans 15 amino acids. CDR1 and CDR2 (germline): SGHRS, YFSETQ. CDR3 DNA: TGCGCCAGCACGTCCGGGACAGGGGGCTATTCACCCCTCCACTTT. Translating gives CASTSGTGGYSPLHF.

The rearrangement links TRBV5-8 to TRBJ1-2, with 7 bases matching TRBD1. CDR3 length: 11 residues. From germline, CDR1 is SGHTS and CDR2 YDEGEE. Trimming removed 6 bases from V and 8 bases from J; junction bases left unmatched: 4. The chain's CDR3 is CASNQGGGYTF. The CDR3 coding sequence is TGTGCCAGCAACCAGGGGGGAGGCTACACCTTC. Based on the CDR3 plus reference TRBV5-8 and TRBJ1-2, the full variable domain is EAGVTQSPTHLIKTRGQQATLRCSPISGHTSVYWYQQALGLGLQFLLWYDEGEERNRGNFPPRFSGRQFPNYSSELNVNALELEDSALYLCASNQGGGYTFGSGTRLTVV.

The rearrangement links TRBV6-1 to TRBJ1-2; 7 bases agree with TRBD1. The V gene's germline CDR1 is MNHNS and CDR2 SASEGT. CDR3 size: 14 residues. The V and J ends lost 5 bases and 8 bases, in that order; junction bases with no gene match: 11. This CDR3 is CASSTPRGARGYTF. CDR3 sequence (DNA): TGTGCCAGCAGTACACCCAGGGGGGCGCGCGGCTACACCTTC.

CDR3 in DNA: TGTGCCAGCAGCACCAGGGGTGGGACAGGGAAAGAGACCCAGTACTTC. It encodes CASSTRGGTGKETQYF. The chain couples TRBV7-9 to TRBJ2-5; 9 nucleotides line up with TRBD1. The length of the CDR3 is 16 residues. The V segment lost 5 bases and the J segment 3 bases; nucleotides outside the gene matches: 10. Germline assignment: CDR1 SEHNR and CDR2 FQNEAQ (reference sequence).

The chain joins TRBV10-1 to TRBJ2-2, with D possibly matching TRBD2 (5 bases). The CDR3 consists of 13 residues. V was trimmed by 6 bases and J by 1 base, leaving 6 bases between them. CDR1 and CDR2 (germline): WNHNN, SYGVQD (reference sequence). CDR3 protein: CASRAGNTGELFF. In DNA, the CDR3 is TGCGCCAGCAGGGCGGGGAACACCGGGGAGCTGTTTTTT.

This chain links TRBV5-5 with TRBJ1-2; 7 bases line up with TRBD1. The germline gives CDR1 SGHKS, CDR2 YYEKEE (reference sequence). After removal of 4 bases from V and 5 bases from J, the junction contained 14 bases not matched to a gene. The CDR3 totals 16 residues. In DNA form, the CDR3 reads TGTGCCAGCAGCCCAGCCGGGACAGAAACCACTTATGGCTACACCTTC. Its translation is CASSPAGTETTYGYTF.

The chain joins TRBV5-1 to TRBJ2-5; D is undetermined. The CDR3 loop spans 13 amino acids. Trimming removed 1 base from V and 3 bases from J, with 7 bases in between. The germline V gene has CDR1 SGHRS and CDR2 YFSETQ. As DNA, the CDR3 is TGCGCCAGCAGCTTGAGTAGCAAAGAGACCCAGTACTTC. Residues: CASSLSSKETQYF.

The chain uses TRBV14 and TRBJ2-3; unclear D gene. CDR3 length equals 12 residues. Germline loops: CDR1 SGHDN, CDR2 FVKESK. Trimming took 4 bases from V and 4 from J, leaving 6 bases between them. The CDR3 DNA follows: TGTGCCAGCAGCCCCTGGCCAGATACGCAGTATTTT. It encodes CASSPWPDTQYF.

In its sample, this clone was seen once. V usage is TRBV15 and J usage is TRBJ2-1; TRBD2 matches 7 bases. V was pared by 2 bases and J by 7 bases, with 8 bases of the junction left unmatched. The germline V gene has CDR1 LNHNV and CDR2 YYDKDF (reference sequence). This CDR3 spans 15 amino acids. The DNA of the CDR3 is TGTGCCACCAGCAGACTCCGACTAGCCGAGAATGAGCAGTTCTTC. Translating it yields CATSRLRLAENEQFF.

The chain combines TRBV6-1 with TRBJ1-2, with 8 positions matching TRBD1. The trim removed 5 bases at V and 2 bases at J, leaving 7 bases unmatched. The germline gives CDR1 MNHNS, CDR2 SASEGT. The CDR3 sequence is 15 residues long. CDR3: CASSSPDRANYGYTF. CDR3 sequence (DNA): TGTGCCAGCAGTTCCCCGGACAGGGCGAACTATGGCTACACCTTC.

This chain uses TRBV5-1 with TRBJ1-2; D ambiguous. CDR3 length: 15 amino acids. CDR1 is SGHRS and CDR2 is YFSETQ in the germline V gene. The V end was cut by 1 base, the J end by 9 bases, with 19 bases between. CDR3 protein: CASSLSVEPSISYTF. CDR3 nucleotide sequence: TGCGCCAGCAGCTTGTCGGTGGAGCCCTCTATTAGCTACACCTTC.

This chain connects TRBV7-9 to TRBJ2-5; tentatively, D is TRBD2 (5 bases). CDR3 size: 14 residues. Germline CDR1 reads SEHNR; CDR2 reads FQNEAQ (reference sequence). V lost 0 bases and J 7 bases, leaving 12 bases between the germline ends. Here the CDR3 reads CASSLAPAGGTQYF. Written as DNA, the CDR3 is TGTGCCAGCAGCTTAGCCCCGGCGGGTGGGACCCAGTACTTC.

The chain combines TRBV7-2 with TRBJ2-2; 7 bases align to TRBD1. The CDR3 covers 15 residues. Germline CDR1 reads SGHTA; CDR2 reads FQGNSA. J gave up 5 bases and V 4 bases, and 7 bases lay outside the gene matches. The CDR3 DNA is TGTGCCAGCAGCTCTGGACAGGTTCCAACCGGGGAGCTGTTTTTT. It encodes CASSSGQVPTGELFF.

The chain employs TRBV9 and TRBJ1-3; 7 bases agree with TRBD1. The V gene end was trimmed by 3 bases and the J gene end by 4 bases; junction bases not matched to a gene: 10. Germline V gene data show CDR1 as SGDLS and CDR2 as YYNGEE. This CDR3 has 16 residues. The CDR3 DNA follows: TGTGCCAGCAGCGCCTTACAGGGGAGATCGGGAAACACCATATATTTT. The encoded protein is CASSALQGRSGNTIYF. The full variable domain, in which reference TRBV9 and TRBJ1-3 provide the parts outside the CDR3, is DSGVTQTPKHLITATGQRVTLRCSPRSGDLSVYWYQQSLDQGLQFLIQYYNGEERAKGNILERFSAQQFPDLHSELNLSSLELGDSALYFCASSALQGRSGNTIYFGEGSWLTVV.

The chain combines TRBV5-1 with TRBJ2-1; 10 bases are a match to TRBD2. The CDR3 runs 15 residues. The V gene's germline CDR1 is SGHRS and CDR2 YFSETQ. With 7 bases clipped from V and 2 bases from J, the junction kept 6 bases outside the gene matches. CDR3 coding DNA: TGCGCCAGCGGAATAGCGGGGGGCCCCTACAATGAGCAGTTCTTC. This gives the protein CASGIAGGPYNEQFF.

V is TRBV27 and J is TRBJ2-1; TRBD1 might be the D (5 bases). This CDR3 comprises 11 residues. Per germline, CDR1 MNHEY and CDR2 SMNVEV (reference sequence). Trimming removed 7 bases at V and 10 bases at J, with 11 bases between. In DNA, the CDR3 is TGTGCCAGCACCTGGGGCAGCGAGCAGTTCTTC. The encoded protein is CASTWGSEQFF.

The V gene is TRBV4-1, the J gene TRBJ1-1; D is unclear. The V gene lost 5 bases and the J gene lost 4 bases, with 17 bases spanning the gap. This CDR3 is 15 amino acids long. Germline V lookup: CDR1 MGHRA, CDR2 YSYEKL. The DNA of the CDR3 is TGCGCCAGCAGCGTCTGGGAGGAGAGGATCACTGAAGCTTTCTTT. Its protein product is CASSVWEERITEAFF.

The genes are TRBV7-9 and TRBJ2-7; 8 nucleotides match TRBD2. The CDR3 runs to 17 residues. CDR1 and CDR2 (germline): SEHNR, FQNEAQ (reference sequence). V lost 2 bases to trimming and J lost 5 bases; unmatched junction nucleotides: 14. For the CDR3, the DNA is TGTGCCAGCAGCTTAACTGGTACCGGGAGGGCCGGGGACGAGCAGTACTTC. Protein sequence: CASSLTGTGRAGDEQYF.

CDR3 residues: CASSADKGAIYEQYF. The CDR3 nucleotides read TGTGCCAGCAGCGCGGACAAGGGGGCAATTTACGAGCAGTACTTC. The gene calls are TRBV9 and TRBJ2-7; 7 bases are shared with TRBD1. Germline V gene lookup returns CDR1 SGDLS and CDR2 YYNGEE. The ends lost 3 bases at V and 4 bases at J; junction bases unmatched: 10. There are 15 residues in the CDR3.

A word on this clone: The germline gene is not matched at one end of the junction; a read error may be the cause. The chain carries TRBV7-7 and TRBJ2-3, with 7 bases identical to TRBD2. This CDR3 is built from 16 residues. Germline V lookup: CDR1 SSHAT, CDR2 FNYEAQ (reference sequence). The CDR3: CASSFTGGPPTDTQYF. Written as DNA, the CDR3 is TGTGCTAGCAGCTTTACGGGAGGCCCCCCCACAGATACGCAGTATTTT. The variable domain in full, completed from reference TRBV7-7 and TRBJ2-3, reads GAGVSQSPRYKVTKRGQDVTLRCDPISSHATLYWYQQALGQGPEFLTYFNYEAQPDKSGLPSDRFSAERPEGSISTLTIQRTEQRDSAMYRCASSFTGGPPTDTQYFGPGTRLTVL.